A single TCR beta chain is shown here with its context. Only a few counts were recorded for this clonotype. The clone's antigen remains unknown. Base qualities are not provided; no much larger clone lies one nucleotide away. Ficoll-Paque density gradient centrifugation was used to isolate PBMCs. The data derive from a study of T-cell memory formation after mild COVID-19 (dated by TCRdb to the early 2020s). Study-level background: TCR sequence clusters from the two donors were largely donor specific. T-cell clones expanding and contracting after mild COVID-19 in a couple of donors were tracked by longitudinal TCRalpha and TCRbeta repertoire sequencing. Two young, previously healthy adult volunteers, one female and one male, were included in the cohort.

The paper's findings and limits, for the study overall: Contracting CD4+ clones were found mainly in CM and EM memory subsets, while CD8+ clones were enriched in EMRA. Balanced CD4/CD8 phenotypes were observed for clones contracting from day 15 to 85, whereas a bias towards CD4+ was observed for a second wave of clones expanding from day 15 to 37. SARS-CoV-2 specificity of the second-wave clones peaking on day 37 was not confirmed. Some responding clones were detected in pre-infection memory, suggesting pre-existing cross-reactive memory T cells joined the SARS-CoV-2 response. Only two mild cases were covered by the study, and larger cohorts that include severe cases with pre-infection samples were considered necessary.

Sequencer: Illumina NovaSeq 6000. TCRalpha and TCRbeta cDNA libraries were constructed by 5'RACE with constant-segment primers, with sample barcodes and unique molecular identifiers being introduced. Trizol reagent was used to extract RNA from every sample. The libraries were amplified in two PCR steps, and the second step added a second sample barcode and Illumina TruSeq adapters. Sequencing of libraries was performed on an Illumina NovaSeq with 2 x 150 bp paired-end reads. In the original analysis: The reads were demultiplexed and collapsed into UMI-guided consensus sequences using migec v1.2.7. Using mixcr v2.1.11, the UMI consensuses were aligned to TRA and TRB V and J templates and assembled into clonotypes. A clonotype was counted as expanded or contracted only if both edgeR and NoisET called the change significant, with noise models trained on biological replicates. edgeR calls used a false discovery rate-adjusted p below 0.01 and a log2 fold-change threshold of 1. As an exploratory analysis of dynamics, max-normalized trajectories of the 1000 most abundant clonotypes were examined with PCA combined with hierarchical clustering. Separately sequenced CD4+ and CD8+ repertoires were used to assign a CD4 or CD8 phenotype to each responding clone. The raw public data were reprocessed by TCRdb itself: fastp quality trimming at Q25, MiXCR clonotype calling, in-frame beta chains only. Each entry merges the rows of one CDR3 protein and shows their most common DNA and genes. What appears here as the V and J calls and clone size reflects TCRdb's work, not the paper's. Here the sample has 270,000 or so distinct CDR3 sequences; around 17% occur a single time. Of the sample, approximately 20% is held by the ten largest clones.

Compared with germline, V lacks 0 bases and J lacks 7 bases; bases without a gene match: 12. In the germline V gene (reference sequence), CDR1 corresponds to DFQATT and CDR2 to SNEGSKA. Measured from the cysteine to the phenylalanine, the CDR3 is 17 residues long. Only the CDR3 part of the read is kept: 51 bases, read in frame from the first base. The clonotype comes from a man in his late teens or twenties who had mild COVID-19 (a few samples of this study predate the infection). The sample titles of this study are shuffled in the database, so cell type and time point are left out; the donor was told from shared clones. The chain was built from TRBV20-1 and TRBJ2-1; 10 bases in between match TRBD2. Sequences were obtained from PBMCs or a T cell subset sorted from them (not recorded which). The DNA sequence is given as TGCAGTGCTAGAGATCCCTGGCTAGCGGGGGAAGAAAATGAGCAGTTCTTC. Its coded protein is CSARDPWLAGEENEQFF.